This T cell receptor beta chain comes out of a study of metastatic and nonmetastatic thyroid tumors. Study-level information: Comparison of repertoires was carried out across blood and tumor or nodule tissue from malignant and benign thyroid patients.

TCRdb recomputed clones from the PCR reads via MiXCR. This sample carries 25,000 to 30,000 clones, 20% to 30% of them seen once, and the ten largest clones take approximately 6%. The entire patient cohort was treatment-naive prior to thyroid surgery. This clone was seen at least ten times. Germline-derived CDR1 and CDR2 are MNHEY and SVGEGT. CDR3 length equals 11 residues. V dropped 6 bases and J dropped 5 bases, with 7 bases sitting between them. The V gene is TRBV6-2 or TRBV6-3, the J gene TRBJ2-5; D unclear. Sequenced: blood. This clonotype originated in a female donor with papillary thyroid cancer or a benign thyroid nodule (not recorded which). Some clones in this sample may be carry-over from other donors' samples. CDR3 nucleotide sequence: TGTGCCAGCAGCAACGGGGAGACCCAGTACTTC. Translating gives CASSNGETQYF.